These T cell receptor beta chains were read from a single sample in a study of OX40 agonist ivuxolimab in advanced cancers. This table comes from immunoSEQ multiplex PCR, and its TCRdb copy is limited to in-frame clones, with some not included. The repertoire consists of over 150,000 clones, with around 94% occurring once and the leading ten covering around 0.31%. This specimen was CD4+ or CD8+ T cells sorted from blood, taken in a trial of the OX40 agonist ivuxolimab. These TCRs come from an adult with an advanced solid tumor such as melanoma, head and neck, liver or kidney cancer. CDR3s include the opening cysteine and the closing phenylalanine or tryptophan. D genes are given only for firm matches. Size tells how often a clone was seen (once, few, many) or the class of an expanded clone, and some rows leave it out.

D: -
J: TRBJ2-3
size: -
V: TRBV5-1
CDR3: CASSLARGATDTQYF
DNA: TGCGCCAGCAGCTTGGCCCGGGGGGCAACAGATACGCAGTATTTT

D: -
J: TRBJ1-3
size: -
V: TRBV9
CDR3: CASSVGRAGNTIYF
DNA: TGTGCCAGCAGCGTAGGCAGGGCTGGAAACACCATATATTTT

D: TRBD1
J: TRBJ1-4
size: -
V: TRBV6-6
CDR3: CASSPGQRSEKLFF
DNA: TGTGCCAGCAGTCCGGGACAGAGGAGTGAAAAACTGTTTTTT

D: TRBD2
J: TRBJ2-1
size: once
V: TRBV7-2
CDR3: CASSLVRLARRNEQFF
DNA: TGTGCCAGCAGCTTAGTCCGACTAGCGCGCCGCAATGAGCAGTTCTTC

D: -
J: TRBJ1-5
size: -
V: TRBV7-8
CDR3: CASSPRTARDGNQPQHF
DNA: TGTGCCAGCAGCCCCCGGACCGCCCGAGACGGCAATCAGCCCCAGCATTTT

D: -
J: TRBJ2-3
size: -
V: TRBV11-2
CDR3: CASSLDGAGASTDTQYF
DNA: TGTGCCAGCAGCTTAGACGGCGCAGGTGCTAGCACAGATACGCAGTATTTT

D: -
J: TRBJ2-4
size: -
V: TRBV6-1
CDR3: CASTPSSEDIQYF
DNA: TGTGCCAGCACCCCCTCTTCGGAGGACATTCAGTACTTC

D: -
J: TRBJ2-5
size: few
V: TRBV7-7
CDR3: CASSLAGQGSETQYF
DNA: TGTGCCAGCAGCTTAGCGGGTCAGGGGTCGGAGACCCAGTACTTC

D: -
J: TRBJ1-6
size: -
V: TRBV6-5
CDR3: CASSYAQTYNSPLHF
DNA: TGTGCCAGCAGTTACGCACAGACCTATAATTCACCCCTCCACTTT

D: -
J: TRBJ2-1
size: -
V: TRBV9
CDR3: CASSVSIGYGEQFF
DNA: TGTGCCAGCAGCGTAAGTATCGGATATGGTGAGCAGTTCTTC

D: -
J: TRBJ2-5
size: -
V: TRBV30
CDR3: CAWSVGGTGTQYF
DNA: TGTGCCTGGAGTGTAGGAGGGACCGGGACCCAGTACTTC

D: TRBD1
J: TRBJ2-3
size: -
V: TRBV7-9
CDR3: CASSPGQGLTDTQYF
DNA: TGTGCCAGCAGCCCGGGACAGGGACTCACAGATACGCAGTATTTT

D: -
J: TRBJ2-7
size: few
V: TRBV29-1
CDR3: CSVELQATYEQYF
DNA: TGCAGCGTTGAATTACAAGCCACCTACGAGCAGTACTTC

D: TRBD2
J: TRBJ2-3
size: -
V: TRBV2
CDR3: CASSEGLAEADTQYF
DNA: TGTGCCAGCAGTGAAGGGCTAGCGGAAGCGGATACGCAGTATTTT

D: -
J: TRBJ2-3
size: -
V: TRBV6-5
CDR3: CASSQSGTQYF
DNA: TGTGCCAGCAGCCAGTCGGGGACGCAGTATTTT

D: TRBD2
J: TRBJ2-1
size: -
V: TRBV27
CDR3: CASSSRDGGLAGGLFSYNEQFF
DNA: TGTGCCAGCAGTTCCCGGGACGGGGGACTAGCGGGAGGTCTTTTCTCCTACAATGAGCAGTTCTTC

D: -
J: TRBJ1-1
size: few
V: TRBV6-1
CDR3: CASSDYTTEAFF
DNA: TGTGCCAGCAGTGATTATACTACTGAAGCTTTCTTT

D: -
J: TRBJ2-7
size: -
V: TRBV10-1
CDR3: CASSRGGTNGYEQYF
DNA: TGCGCCAGCTCAAGGGGGGGGACAAATGGCTACGAGCAGTACTTC

D: TRBD2
J: TRBJ2-3
size: -
V: TRBV5-1
CDR3: CASSLFGGTSTDTQYF
DNA: TGCGCCAGCAGCTTGTTCGGGGGGACTAGCACAGATACGCAGTATTTT

D: -
J: TRBJ1-3
size: -
V: TRBV5-1
CDR3: CASSRHNAYSGNTIYF
DNA: TGCGCCAGCAGCCGGCACAACGCCTACTCTGGAAACACCATATATTTT

D: -
J: TRBJ2-5
size: -
V: TRBV5-1
CDR3: CASSLVPGQETQYF
DNA: TGCGCCAGCAGCTTGGTTCCCGGCCAAGAGACCCAGTACTTC

D: TRBD2
J: TRBJ2-1
size: once
V: TRBV7-9
CDR3: CASSLFRVILAESYNEQFF
DNA: TGTGCCAGCAGCTTATTTAGGGTAATACTAGCGGAGAGTTACAATGAGCAGTTCTTC

D: TRBD2
J: TRBJ2-3
size: -
V: TRBV27
CDR3: CASSTGGRGDTQYF
DNA: TGTGCCAGCTCCACTGGCGGGAGGGGGGATACGCAGTATTTT

D: -
J: TRBJ1-5
size: -
V: TRBV7-2
CDR3: CASSPSARVGQPQHF
DNA: TGTGCCAGCAGCCCAAGTGCCAGGGTAGGTCAGCCCCAGCATTTT

D: -
J: TRBJ2-2
size: once
V: TRBV4-3
CDR3: CASSHEPGRNTGELFF
DNA: TGCGCCAGCAGCCACGAACCCGGAAGAAACACCGGGGAGCTGTTTTTT

D: TRBD1
J: TRBJ1-4
size: -
V: TRBV29-1
CDR3: CSVEGRQGAGEKLFF
DNA: TGCAGCGTTGAAGGACGACAGGGGGCCGGAGAAAAACTGTTTTTT